This TCR beta chain was documented in a study of T cells after somatic rescue of genetic block. The data were produced by immunoSEQ multiplex PCR, yet TCRdb's version contains in-frame clones alone and is incomplete. This table holds 12,000 or so clones, 70% to 75% found once. CDR1 SNHLY and CDR2 FYNNEI come from the germline V gene. CDR3 length: 14 amino acids. The trim removed 3 bases at V and 12 bases at J, leaving 10 bases unmatched. The sample was peripheral blood mononuclear cells (PBMCs). The TCR originated in a boy between 10 and 17 years old. This sequence joins TRBV2 and TRBJ2-1, with 8 bases identical to TRBD2. The CDR3 is CASSEPTSVGRQFF. In DNA form, the CDR3 reads TGTGCCAGCAGTGAGCCGACTAGCGTGGGACGGCAGTTCTTC.